The source of this TCR beta chain is a study of shared clonotypes between healthy human individuals. Notes on this clone: The antigen is undetermined.

The assay was run at deep level. Each cell subset's genomic DNA was divided evenly among several immunoSEQ plates. Generated by immunoSEQ multiplex PCR, the TCRdb table keeps only in-frame clones and is missing some. The sample consists of fewer than 1.4 million clones, approximately 80% of them appearing once. Study results and caveats: Several donors showed sharing of approximately 5% of naive CD4 clonotypes. On the whole, naive subsets had larger estimated richness than memory subsets had.

Sequences were obtained from memory CD4+ T cells from PBMCs. Subset described: CD45RA-negative fraction. The source of this sequence is a man aged 18 to 30 in good health. Some clones in this sample may be carry-over from other donors' samples.

The CDR3 spells CAQAGGSGGRAADTQYF. The CDR3 bases are TGTGCCCAGGCAGGGGGCTCGGGCGGGAGGGCGGCAGATACGCAGTATTTT. The rearrangement links TRBV2 to TRBJ2-3; maybe TRBD2 (9 bases). The germline CDR1 and CDR2 sequences are SNHLY and FYNNEI. CDR3 length equals 17 residues. V was cut by 11 bases and J by 4 bases, with 28 bases left in between.